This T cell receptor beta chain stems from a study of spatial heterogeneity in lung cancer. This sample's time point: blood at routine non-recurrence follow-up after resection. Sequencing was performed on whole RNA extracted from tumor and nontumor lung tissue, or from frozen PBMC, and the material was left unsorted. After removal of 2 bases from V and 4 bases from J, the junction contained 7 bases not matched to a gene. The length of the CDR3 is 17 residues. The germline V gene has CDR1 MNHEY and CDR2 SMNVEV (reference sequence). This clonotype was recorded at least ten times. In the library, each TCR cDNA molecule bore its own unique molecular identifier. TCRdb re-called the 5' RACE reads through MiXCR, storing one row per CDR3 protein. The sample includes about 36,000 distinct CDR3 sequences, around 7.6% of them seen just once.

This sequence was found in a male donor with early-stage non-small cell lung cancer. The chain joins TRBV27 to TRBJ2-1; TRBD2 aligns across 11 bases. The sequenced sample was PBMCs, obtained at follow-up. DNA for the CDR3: TGTGCCAGCAGTTTAGACAATAGCGGGGGGGTATACAATGAGCAGTTCTTC. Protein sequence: CASSLDNSGGVYNEQFF.